This TCR beta chain was sequenced for a study of T cells in Graves' hyperthyroidism and ophthalmopathy. Study-wide results and caveats: Researchers found most expanded thyroid clonotypes above 0.001 in blood as well.

Note on this clonotype: The antigen is not known. Since no conserved phenylalanine or tryptophan closes the CDR3, a read error is the likely cause.

PBMCs were obtained from 10 ml fresh peripheral blood. The germline V gene encodes CDR1 MNHEY and CDR2 SMNVEV (reference sequence). The V gene end was trimmed by 4 bases and the J gene end by 6 bases; junction bases not matched to a gene: 10. This CDR3 comprises 16 residues. Amplification of TCR beta CDR3 regions was performed using RNA transcripts as template. TCR CDR3 underwent first-round RT-PCR with the HTBI primer set. MiXCR, applied by TCRdb to the multiplex PCR reads, yields one record per CDR3 protein. Among around 280,000 distinct CDR3 sequences, more than 10% were seen once, and the ten largest hold almost 8%.

The origin of this receptor is a woman aged 25-40 years with Graves' hyperthyroidism that later progressed to Graves' ophthalmopathy. Sequencing was done on a sample of blood. The chain is built from TRBV27 and TRBJ2-2; 8 bases fit TRBD2. The CDR3 DNA sequence: TGTGCCAGCAGTTCCCGTGGTAGCGGGGTGGCCGGGGAGCTGTTTTCT. This sequence encodes CASSSRGSGVAGELFS.